This entry is about one T cell receptor beta chain. These data belong to a study of OX40 agonist ivuxolimab in advanced cancers. Study details: Treatment received earlier with anti-PD-1, anti-PD-L1 or anti-CTLA-4 agents was allowed, and 40% had some.

Using immunoSEQ multiplex PCR, the repertoire was profiled, and TCRdb retains in-frame clones only, with some absent. This sample has 80,000 to 100,000 clones, with around 88% found just once. V was clipped by 0 bases and J by 7 bases, with 15 bases between them. The CDR3 sequence is 16 residues long. The V gene's germline CDR1 is LGHNA and CDR2 YNFKEQ. The material was CD4+ or CD8+ T cells sorted from blood, obtained in a trial of the OX40 agonist ivuxolimab. This receptor was taken from an adult with an advanced solid tumor such as melanoma, head and neck, liver or kidney cancer. The chain has TRBV4-2 and TRBJ1-4, with D unclear. The CDR3 DNA is TGTGCCAGCAGCCAAGACCCCAGAGGCTCCCTTGAAAAACTGTTTTTT. Its translation is CASSQDPRGSLEKLFF.